These T cell receptor beta chains were read from a single sample in a study of T cells in Graves' hyperthyroidism and ophthalmopathy. TCRdb recomputed calls from the multiplex PCR reads with MiXCR, one row per CDR3 protein. The profile shows about 52,000 distinct CDR3 sequences, less than 60% of them singletons. Sequencing input: blood. The source is a woman between 45 and 60 years old with Graves' ophthalmopathy. CDR3s include the opening cysteine and the closing phenylalanine or tryptophan. Each record gives: J gene, D gene, CDR3 length, clone size, V gene, CDR3 DNA, CDR3 protein. The D gene is left open where the match is weak. Clone size appears in some rows only: once, few, many, or a class for an expanded clone.

j_gene: TRBJ1-4
d_gene: TRBD1
len: 15
abundance: few
v_gene: TRBV10-3
CDR3nt: TGTGCCATCAGTGACTCGACAGGGGCGGGAGAAAAACTGTTTTTT
CDR3aa: CAISDSTGAGEKLFF

j_gene: TRBJ2-2
d_gene: TRBD1
len: 15
abundance: many
v_gene: TRBV20-1
CDR3nt: TGCAGTGCTCCTCCGGGACAGGGCCCCACCGGGGAGCTGTTTTTT
CDR3aa: CSAPPGQGPTGELFF

j_gene: TRBJ1-4
d_gene: TRBD1
len: 16
abundance: .
v_gene: TRBV20-1
CDR3nt: TGCAGTGCTAGTCCCAGGGGGCACGGTTGGGACGAAAAACTGTTTTTT
CDR3aa: CSASPRGHGWDEKLFF

j_gene: TRBJ1-6
d_gene: TRBD1
len: 16
abundance: .
v_gene: TRBV20-1
CDR3nt: TGCAGTGCCTTTCCCGGACAGGGGCTCCATAATTCACCCCTCCACTTT
CDR3aa: CSAFPGQGLHNSPLHF

j_gene: TRBJ2-2
d_gene: .
len: 13
abundance: many
v_gene: TRBV15
CDR3nt: TGTGCCACCAGCGAGGGCAACACCGGGGAGCTGTTTTTT
CDR3aa: CATSEGNTGELFF

j_gene: TRBJ1-6
d_gene: TRBD1
len: 16
abundance: many
v_gene: TRBV5-5
CDR3nt: TGTGCCAGCAGCTTGGGACAGGGCCTTAATAATTCACCCCTCCACTTT
CDR3aa: CASSLGQGLNNSPLHF

j_gene: TRBJ1-3
d_gene: TRBD1
len: 15
abundance: many
v_gene: TRBV7-9
CDR3nt: TGTGCCAGCAGCCCAGGGACAGGCTCTGGAAACACCATATATTTT
CDR3aa: CASSPGTGSGNTIYF

j_gene: TRBJ1-5
d_gene: TRBD1
len: 15
abundance: many
v_gene: TRBV5-1
CDR3nt: TGCGCCAGCAGCTCATCGGGACAGGGAGGACAGCCCCAGCATTTT
CDR3aa: CASSSSGQGGQPQHF

j_gene: TRBJ1-5
d_gene: TRBD1
len: 15
abundance: .
v_gene: TRBV28
CDR3nt: TGTGCCAGCATCCAGAGACAGGGGGCTTATCAGCCCCAGCATTTT
CDR3aa: CASIQRQGAYQPQHF

j_gene: TRBJ2-1
d_gene: TRBD2
len: 13
abundance: .
v_gene: TRBV10-3
CDR3nt: TGTGCCATCCGTAGCGGGGCTCACAATGAGCAGTTCTTC
CDR3aa: CAIRSGAHNEQFF

j_gene: TRBJ1-5
d_gene: .
len: 10
abundance: .
v_gene: TRBV2
CDR3nt: TGTGCCAGCAGTGAATTGGGGATGCATTTT
CDR3aa: CASSELGMHF

j_gene: TRBJ2-6
d_gene: TRBD2
len: 16
abundance: .
v_gene: TRBV6-4
CDR3nt: TGTGCCAGCAGTGAGGCCGCTAGCGGGGGGGCCGACGTCCTGACTTTC
CDR3aa: CASSEAASGGADVLTF

j_gene: TRBJ2-1
d_gene: TRBD2
len: 14
abundance: .
v_gene: TRBV12-3/TRBV12-4
CDR3nt: TGTGCCAGCAGGACGGGACTAGCGAATGGTGAGCAGTTCTTC
CDR3aa: CASRTGLANGEQFF

j_gene: TRBJ2-5
d_gene: .
len: 13
abundance: .
v_gene: TRBV7-7
CDR3nt: TGTGCTAGAACCGGTCCGACCCAAGAGACCCAGTACTTC
CDR3aa: CARTGPTQETQYF

j_gene: TRBJ2-5
d_gene: .
len: 16
abundance: .
v_gene: TRBV2
CDR3nt: TGTGCCAGCAGTGAAGGGGAGTATATTCCGCAAGAGACCCAGTACTTC
CDR3aa: CASSEGEYIPQETQYF

j_gene: TRBJ1-1
d_gene: .
len: 17
abundance: many
v_gene: TRBV5-5
CDR3nt: TGTGCCAGCAGCTTGGAAAACTGGAGCCACCAGGGGACTGAAGCTTTCTTT
CDR3aa: CASSLENWSHQGTEAFF

j_gene: TRBJ1-1
d_gene: .
len: 13
abundance: .
v_gene: TRBV27
CDR3nt: TGTGCCAGCAGCCGAACTAAGGGGACTGAAGCTTTCTTT
CDR3aa: CASSRTKGTEAFF

j_gene: TRBJ1-5
d_gene: TRBD1
len: 16
abundance: many
v_gene: TRBV4-2
CDR3nt: TGTGCCAGCAGCCAAGATCTGGGGACAGGGTTTCAGCCCCAGCATTTT
CDR3aa: CASSQDLGTGFQPQHF

j_gene: TRBJ1-1
d_gene: .
len: 14
abundance: .
v_gene: TRBV5-4
CDR3nt: TGTGCCAGCAGCGGATTGGGGGAGGGGACTGAAGCTTTCTTT
CDR3aa: CASSGLGEGTEAFF

j_gene: TRBJ2-7
d_gene: TRBD2
len: 16
abundance: .
v_gene: TRBV19
CDR3nt: TGTGCCAGCAGCTTGGGGACTAGCGGGTTCGCCTACGAGCAGTACTTC
CDR3aa: CASSLGTSGFAYEQYF

j_gene: TRBJ1-2
d_gene: .
len: 13
abundance: many
v_gene: TRBV5-1
CDR3nt: TGCGCCAGCAGCTATGATGAAACTAATGGCTACACCTTC
CDR3aa: CASSYDETNGYTF

j_gene: TRBJ2-7
d_gene: .
len: 12
abundance: .
v_gene: TRBV19
CDR3nt: TGTGTCAGGACTAGGGGGGCCTACGAGCAGTACTTC
CDR3aa: CVRTRGAYEQYF

j_gene: TRBJ1-5
d_gene: .
len: 13
abundance: .
v_gene: TRBV7-3
CDR3nt: TGTGCCAGCAGCTTCCGGGACAATCAGCCCCAGCATTTT
CDR3aa: CASSFRDNQPQHF

j_gene: TRBJ2-2
d_gene: TRBD1
len: 17
abundance: many
v_gene: TRBV6-5
CDR3nt: TGTGCCAGCAGATCCCAGGGGGCTGGAACAAACACCGGGGAGCTGTTTTTT
CDR3aa: CASRSQGAGTNTGELFF

j_gene: TRBJ2-1
d_gene: .
len: 13
abundance: many
v_gene: TRBV14
CDR3nt: TGTGCCAGCAGCCAAGAACATGGTCATGAGCAGTTCTTC
CDR3aa: CASSQEHGHEQFF

j_gene: TRBJ2-1
d_gene: .
len: 12
abundance: .
v_gene: TRBV7-6
CDR3nt: TGTGCCAGTAGCCCTGGGGAAAATGAGCAGTTCTTC
CDR3aa: CASSPGENEQFF

j_gene: TRBJ1-5
d_gene: .
len: 15
abundance: .
v_gene: TRBV10-3
CDR3nt: TGTGCCATCAGTGAGGCGGGGGGGGCTAATCAGCCCCAGCATTTT
CDR3aa: CAISEAGGANQPQHF

j_gene: TRBJ2-7
d_gene: .
len: 13
abundance: .
v_gene: TRBV24-1
CDR3nt: TGTGCCACCAGTGACCAGGGTTTCTACGAGCAGTACTTC
CDR3aa: CATSDQGFYEQYF

j_gene: TRBJ2-7
d_gene: .
len: 13
abundance: .
v_gene: TRBV7-2
CDR3nt: TGTGCCAGCAGCGGGACACCCCTCTACGAGCAGTACTTC
CDR3aa: CASSGTPLYEQYF